These T cell receptor beta chains were read from a single sample in a study of blood T cell repertoires in COVID-19. Profiling relied on immunoSEQ multiplex PCR, and the TCRdb table lists in-frame clones only, not all of them. The sample contains hundreds of thousands of clones, roughly nine tenths of which appear only once. The specimen sequenced was PBMCs or T cells enriched from blood (not recorded which). The receptors were gathered from a woman aged 55-75 years who had recovered from COVID-19. Both conserved end residues are part of each CDR3. D genes are given only for firm matches.

TRBJ1-1	TRBV5-1	.	CASSWYGSWDTEAFF
TRBJ1-5	TRBV12-3/TRBV12-4	.	CASSLGTNQPQHF
TRBJ2-2	TRBV27	.	CASSRLDTAQETGELFF
TRBJ1-6	TRBV2	.	CASSEGVYGSNSPLHF
TRBJ2-3	TRBV18	.	CASSRGQFPDTQYF
TRBJ2-1	TRBV2	TRBD2	CASIRTSGGAAYNEQFF
TRBJ1-5	TRBV6-5	.	CASRVQAYQPQHF
TRBJ2-2	TRBV6-1	.	CASSEQGVNTGELFF
TRBJ1-2	TRBV28	TRBD1	CASSLLSPGQGGGYTF
TRBJ2-4	TRBV2	.	CASSVGGPSGNIQYF
TRBJ1-2	TRBV18	TRBD1	CASSRETGDYGYTF
TRBJ2-1	TRBV7-9	TRBD2	CASSLGLGVWGGNNEQFF
TRBJ1-4	TRBV7-9	TRBD1	CASSPFDRGDEKLFF
TRBJ2-5	TRBV24-1	TRBD1	CATSDRTGRETQYF
TRBJ1-2	TRBV3-1/TRBV3-2	.	CASSRNPQGNYGYTF
TRBJ1-5	TRBV28	.	CASSLWEGGRNRQPQHF
TRBJ1-1	TRBV12-2	.	CASRSKGTGLNTEAFF
TRBJ2-1	TRBV4-1	TRBD1	CASSHGQGELYNEQFF
TRBJ2-1	TRBV5-4	.	CASSRATGWGDNEQFF
TRBJ1-1	TRBV6-5	TRBD1	CATSGQGAADTEAFF
TRBJ1-2	TRBV10-1	.	CASSPDPNYGYTF
TRBJ1-2	TRBV30	TRBD1	CAWSVIPGQGRDYGYTF
TRBJ1-2	TRBV12-5	.	CASALLGFGYGYTF
TRBJ1-4	TRBV4-1	.	CASSQDWFRVGSEKLFF
TRBJ1-1	TRBV6-5	.	CASSPGGARRTEAFF
TRBJ1-4	TRBV7-2	.	CASSLVSGRDEKLFF
TRBJ1-2	TRBV6-1	.	CASSDREEGGYTF
TRBJ1-1	TRBV6-4	.	CASREQGNTEAFF
TRBJ2-2	TRBV2	TRBD1	CASNRDRNTGELFF
TRBJ1-6	TRBV18	TRBD1	CASSLRRETGDDSPLHF
TRBJ1-5	TRBV27	.	CASSPKTPFNHYSNQPQHF
TRBJ1-1	TRBV7-8	.	CASSQRGAGDTEAFF
TRBJ2-7	TRBV6-5	.	CASTGWLYEQYF
TRBJ1-4	TRBV11-2	.	CASSLWGEEHEKLFF
TRBJ1-1	TRBV2	TRBD1	CASKPGQRMNTEAFF
TRBJ1-1	TRBV10-3	.	CAISGQVNTEAFF
TRBJ1-1	TRBV6-6	.	CASSYYGSSEAFF
TRBJ1-3	TRBV7-8	.	CASSLQDRVSGNTIYF
TRBJ2-7	TRBV10-3	.	CAISGSYEQYF
TRBJ1-6	TRBV28	TRBD1	CASSLGTGGAYNSPLHF
TRBJ1-1	TRBV4-1	.	CASSSRKGEMNTEAFF
TRBJ2-3	TRBV29-1	.	CSVVRSLDTQYF
TRBJ1-1	TRBV4-1	TRBD1	CASSRGQGAVNTEAFF
TRBJ1-3	TRBV5-1	.	CASSADGHSGNTIYF
TRBJ1-2	TRBV4-1	.	CASSQGDNYGYTF
TRBJ1-5	TRBV28	.	CASNARAGNQPQHF
TRBJ1-1	TRBV12-3/TRBV12-4	TRBD1	CASRTGGTEAFF